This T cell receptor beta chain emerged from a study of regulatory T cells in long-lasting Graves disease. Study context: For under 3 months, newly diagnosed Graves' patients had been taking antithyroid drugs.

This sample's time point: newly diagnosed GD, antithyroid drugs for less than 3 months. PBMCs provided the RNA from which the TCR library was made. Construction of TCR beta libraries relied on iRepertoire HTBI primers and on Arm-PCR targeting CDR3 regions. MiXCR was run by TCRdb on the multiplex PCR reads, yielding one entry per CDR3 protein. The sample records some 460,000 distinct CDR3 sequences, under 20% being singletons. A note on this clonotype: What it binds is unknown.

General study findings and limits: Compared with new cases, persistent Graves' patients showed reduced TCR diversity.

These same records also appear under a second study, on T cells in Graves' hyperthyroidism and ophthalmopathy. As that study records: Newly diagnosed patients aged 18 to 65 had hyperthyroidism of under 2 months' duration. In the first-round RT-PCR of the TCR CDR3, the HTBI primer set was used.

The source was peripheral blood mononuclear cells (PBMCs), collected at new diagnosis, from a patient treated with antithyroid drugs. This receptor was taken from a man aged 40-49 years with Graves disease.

The CDR3 bases are TGTGCCAGCTCACCCCTAACCACCAGCTCCTACGAGCAGTACTTC. Amino acids: CASSPLTTSSYEQYF. V usage is TRBV18 and J usage is TRBJ2-7; D uncertain. The CDR3 has 15 amino acids. The V end was cut by 3 bases, the J end by 0 bases, with 12 bases between. The germline CDR1 and CDR2 sequences are KGHSH and LQKENI.